These T cell receptor beta chains were read from a single sample in a study of CD8+ T cells in alopecia areata. The protocol was immunoSEQ multiplex PCR, while the TCRdb copy is restricted to in-frame clones and leaves out a portion. The sample lists about 270,000 clones; 50% to 75% were seen once. Material: CD4+ T cells sorted from blood, obtained around week 52, from a patient treated with tofacitinib. These receptors came from a human donor with alopecia areata. CDR3s include the opening cysteine and the closing phenylalanine or tryptophan. A D gene is named only where the DNA matches it firmly. Size is omitted from some rows. Given values are once, few, many or a class for expanded clones.

D gene: .; V gene: TRBV9; clone size: .; J gene: TRBJ2-7; CDR3 protein: CASSAYSKSSYEQYF; CDR3 DNA: TGTGCCAGCAGCGCCTACTCTAAGTCTTCCTACGAGCAGTACTTC
D gene: .; V gene: TRBV7-9; clone size: .; J gene: TRBJ1-6; CDR3 protein: CASSLDGNSPLHF; CDR3 DNA: TGTGCCAGCAGCCTAGACGGTAATTCACCCCTCCACTTT
D gene: .; V gene: TRBV4-1; clone size: .; J gene: TRBJ1-6; CDR3 protein: CASSQEGRPNNSPLHF; CDR3 DNA: TGCGCCAGCAGCCAAGAGGGAAGGCCCAATAATTCACCCCTCCACTTT
D gene: TRBD1; V gene: TRBV30; clone size: .; J gene: TRBJ2-5; CDR3 protein: CAWSVLTGFSETQYF; CDR3 DNA: TGTGCCTGGAGTGTACTGACAGGGTTTTCAGAGACCCAGTACTTC
D gene: .; V gene: TRBV20-1; clone size: .; J gene: TRBJ2-5; CDR3 protein: CSAEEETQYF; CDR3 DNA: TGCAGTGCCGAAGAGGAGACCCAGTACTTC
D gene: .; V gene: TRBV5-6; clone size: .; J gene: TRBJ2-5; CDR3 protein: CASNLLTTRRQETQYF; CDR3 DNA: TGTGCCAGCAACCTGCTGACCACTCGGAGGCAAGAGACCCAGTACTTC
D gene: TRBD2; V gene: TRBV29-1; clone size: few; J gene: TRBJ2-5; CDR3 protein: CSVDYSGAQETQYF; CDR3 DNA: TGCAGCGTGGATTATAGCGGGGCCCAAGAGACCCAGTACTTC
D gene: .; V gene: TRBV9; clone size: .; J gene: TRBJ1-2; CDR3 protein: CASSVANGGFDGYTF; CDR3 DNA: TGTGCCAGCAGCGTAGCCAATGGGGGTTTTGATGGCTACACCTTC
D gene: .; V gene: TRBV10-3; clone size: few; J gene: TRBJ2-7; CDR3 protein: CAISDSVRSSYEQYF; CDR3 DNA: TGTGCCATCAGTGATTCCGTCCGTAGCTCCTACGAGCAGTACTTC
D gene: .; V gene: TRBV6-5; clone size: few; J gene: TRBJ1-3; CDR3 protein: CASSPIQRNTIYF; CDR3 DNA: TGTGCCAGCAGTCCTATTCAACGAAACACCATATATTTT
D gene: TRBD1; V gene: TRBV19; clone size: few; J gene: TRBJ2-1; CDR3 protein: CASSIRQGIGNEQFF; CDR3 DNA: TGTGCCAGTAGTATCAGACAGGGGATTGGCAATGAGCAGTTCTTC
D gene: .; V gene: TRBV29-1; clone size: .; J gene: TRBJ2-6; CDR3 protein: CSGMISGANVLTF; CDR3 DNA: TGCAGCGGAATGATCTCTGGGGCCAACGTCCTGACTTTC
D gene: .; V gene: TRBV5-4; clone size: .; J gene: TRBJ2-1; CDR3 protein: CASSQGTMSYNEQFF; CDR3 DNA: TGTGCCAGCAGCCAAGGGACAATGTCCTACAATGAGCAGTTCTTC
D gene: .; V gene: TRBV29-1; clone size: .; J gene: TRBJ1-2; CDR3 protein: CSARPGGAYGYTF; CDR3 DNA: TGCAGCGCTCGCCCCGGGGGGGCCTATGGCTACACCTTC
D gene: .; V gene: TRBV10-3; clone size: few; J gene: TRBJ2-5; CDR3 protein: CAISEMRETQYF; CDR3 DNA: TGTGCCATCAGTGAAATGCGGGAGACCCAGTACTTC
D gene: .; V gene: TRBV9; clone size: once; J gene: TRBJ2-5; CDR3 protein: CASSAQGSTQETQYF; CDR3 DNA: TGTGCCAGCAGCGCCCAGGGGTCCACCCAAGAGACCCAGTACTTC
D gene: .; V gene: TRBV7-9; clone size: .; J gene: TRBJ2-1; CDR3 protein: CASSTNEQFF; CDR3 DNA: TGTGCCAGCAGCACCAATGAGCAGTTCTTC
D gene: .; V gene: TRBV5-1; clone size: few; J gene: TRBJ2-2; CDR3 protein: CASSPKTVNTGELFF; CDR3 DNA: TGCGCCAGCAGCCCGAAGACAGTAAACACCGGGGAGCTGTTTTTT
D gene: TRBD2; V gene: TRBV4-2; clone size: .; J gene: TRBJ2-5; CDR3 protein: CASSPTGGLAGGLETQYF; CDR3 DNA: TGTGCCAGCAGCCCTACAGGCGGACTAGCGGGGGGGCTAGAGACCCAGTACTTC
D gene: TRBD1; V gene: TRBV29-1; clone size: .; J gene: TRBJ2-7; CDR3 protein: CSGADTGDVYEQYF; CDR3 DNA: TGCAGCGGTGCAGACACAGGGGATGTCTACGAGCAGTACTTC
D gene: TRBD1; V gene: TRBV11-1; clone size: .; J gene: TRBJ2-5; CDR3 protein: CASSSGTGETQYF; CDR3 DNA: TGTGCCAGCAGCTCCGGGACAGGGGAGACCCAGTACTTC
D gene: .; V gene: TRBV6-5; clone size: .; J gene: TRBJ1-2; CDR3 protein: CASSMDSYGYTF; CDR3 DNA: TGTGCCAGCAGCATGGACAGCTATGGCTACACCTTC
D gene: TRBD2; V gene: TRBV30; clone size: .; J gene: TRBJ2-7; CDR3 protein: CAWRPLAGFYEQYF; CDR3 DNA: TGTGCCTGGAGGCCCCTAGCGGGGTTCTACGAGCAGTACTTC
D gene: .; V gene: TRBV27; clone size: once; J gene: TRBJ1-2; CDR3 protein: CASSSEGRRGYTF; CDR3 DNA: TGTGCCAGCAGTTCGGAGGGCCGGAGGGGCTACACCTTC
D gene: .; V gene: TRBV6-5; clone size: few; J gene: TRBJ2-6; CDR3 protein: CASSRSPDRKVLTF; CDR3 DNA: TGTGCCAGCAGCCGGAGCCCTGACCGTAAAGTCCTGACTTTC
D gene: TRBD2; V gene: TRBV7-2; clone size: .; J gene: TRBJ2-5; CDR3 protein: CASSPSGGETQYF; CDR3 DNA: TGTGCCAGCAGCCCTTCGGGGGGAGAGACCCAGTACTTC
D gene: .; V gene: TRBV5-1; clone size: few; J gene: TRBJ2-5; CDR3 protein: CASSPDPGETQYF; CDR3 DNA: TGCGCCAGCAGCCCGGACCCAGGAGAGACCCAGTACTTC
D gene: .; V gene: TRBV4-2; clone size: .; J gene: TRBJ2-5; CDR3 protein: CASSQVGAVRETQYF; CDR3 DNA: TGTGCCAGCAGCCAAGTGGGAGCGGTCCGGGAGACCCAGTACTTC
D gene: .; V gene: TRBV5-1; clone size: .; J gene: TRBJ2-1; CDR3 protein: CASSLGTYNEQFF; CDR3 DNA: TGCGCCAGCAGCTTGGGGACCTACAATGAGCAGTTCTTC
D gene: .; V gene: TRBV4-1; clone size: .; J gene: TRBJ2-1; CDR3 protein: CASSQDGFYNEQFF; CDR3 DNA: TGCGCCAGCAGCCAGGACGGGTTTTACAATGAGCAGTTCTTC
D gene: .; V gene: TRBV30; clone size: .; J gene: TRBJ2-1; CDR3 protein: CAWPRGLGNEQFF; CDR3 DNA: TGTGCCTGGCCTAGGGGTTTAGGGAATGAGCAGTTCTTC